These T cell receptor beta chains were read from a single sample in a study of T cells after yellow fever vaccination. TCRdb redid the calling of the 5' RACE reads with MiXCR, one entry per CDR3 protein. The sample records roughly 310,000 distinct CDR3 sequences, about 8.7% being singletons. Sequenced here: PBMCs, sampled on the day of the first yellow fever vaccination. These receptors all come from a man aged 18 to 29 who received the YFV17D yellow fever vaccine. CDR3s include the opening cysteine and the closing phenylalanine or tryptophan. A D gene is named only where the DNA matches it firmly. Clone size is not always given. Where it is, it says once, few, many or a class for expanded clones.

clone_size	j_call	d_call	v_call	cdr3_nt	cdr3_aa
-	TRBJ1-6	-	TRBV5-1	TGCGCCAGCAGCTTGGATGGTAATTCACCCCACCACTTT	CASSLDGNSPHHF
-	TRBJ1-6	-	TRBV20-1	TGCAGTGCTAGTGGCGTCGCTTTCTCCTGGGGTAATTCACCCCTCCACTTT	CSASGVAFSWGNSPLHF
-	TRBJ2-1	-	TRBV7-9	TGTGCCAGCAGCCCAGGGAGCCATATCGGGGAGCAGTTCTTC	CASSPGSHIGEQFF
-	TRBJ2-7	TRBD1	TRBV20-1	TGCAGTGCTAGAGACAAACAGGGGTCCTACGAGCAGTACTTC	CSARDKQGSYEQYF
-	TRBJ2-2	TRBD2	TRBV5-1	TGCGCCAGCAGCTTGGAGGTTGGCGTACTAGCGGGGCGCTACACCGGGGAGCTGTTTTTT	CASSLEVGVLAGRYTGELFF
few	TRBJ2-1	TRBD2	TRBV20-1	TGCAGTGCTAGCTTTCTAGCGGGGGGGCTTAATGAGCAGTTCTTC	CSASFLAGGLNEQFF
-	TRBJ2-5	TRBD2	TRBV2	TGTGCCAGCCCCCGGACTAGCGGGGGACGAGAGACCCAGTACTTC	CASPRTSGGRETQYF
many	TRBJ2-1	-	TRBV9	TGTGCCAGCAGCGCCGCCGCTAGCTCGCCCTACAATGAGCAGTTCTTC	CASSAAASSPYNEQFF
few	TRBJ1-1	TRBD1	TRBV9	TGTGCCAGCAGCGCAACAGGGGCCAACACTGAAGCTTTCTTT	CASSATGANTEAFF
-	TRBJ2-3	TRBD1	TRBV7-2	TGTGCCAGCAGGCCAGGGGGAATTCGGACAGATACGCAGTATTTT	CASRPGGIRTDTQYF
-	TRBJ1-6	-	TRBV2	TGTGCCTTTCGATGGCGCGTGGGGCGCATTTCACCCCTCCACTTT	CAFRWRVGRISPLHF
-	TRBJ1-1	TRBD1	TRBV10-3	TGTGCCATCGGGGACAGGGGAACGTCTGAAGCTTTCTTT	CAIGDRGTSEAFF
few	TRBJ2-1	-	TRBV9	TGTGCCAGCAGCGAGCTTTCCTACAATGAGCAGTTCTTC	CASSELSYNEQFF
few	TRBJ2-2	TRBD1	TRBV12-3/TRBV12-4	TGTGCCAGCAGCCGGGACAGCTACACCGGGGAGCTGTTTTTT	CASSRDSYTGELFF
many	TRBJ2-5	-	TRBV12-3/TRBV12-4	TGTGCCAGCACCCGGCAGAACCAAGAGACCCAGTACTTC	CASTRQNQETQYF
-	TRBJ2-6	TRBD1	TRBV15	TGTGCCACCAGCAGAGCTCGCTGGACAGGGGGCGCGGAAGGGGCCAACGTCCTGACTTTC	CATSRARWTGGAEGANVLTF
-	TRBJ1-4	TRBD1	TRBV20-1	TGCAGTGCTTGGGACAGCGATGCAACTAATGAAAAACTGTTTTTT	CSAWDSDATNEKLFF
-	TRBJ2-7	-	TRBV7-2	TGTGCCAGCAGCTTAGTCGGGGGGCCCCGCTTGGGTGGCGAGCAGTACTTC	CASSLVGGPRLGGEQYF
few	TRBJ2-3	TRBD2	TRBV11-2	TGTGCCAGCAGCTTAGGCGGGTCTGGGAGGGTTAAAGATACGCAGTATTTT	CASSLGGSGRVKDTQYF
few	TRBJ2-5	-	TRBV29-1	TGCAGCGTTGGGACCGTTTTACAAGAGACCCAGTACTTC	CSVGTVLQETQYF
-	TRBJ2-2	-	TRBV19	TGTGCCAGTAGTCAGACGAAAAACACCGGGGAGCTGTTTTTT	CASSQTKNTGELFF
many	TRBJ2-3	TRBD2	TRBV29-1	TGCAGCTTACAAAGCGGGGGGCCAGATACGCAGTATTTT	CSLQSGGPDTQYF
few	TRBJ1-6	-	TRBV5-1	TGCGCCAGCAGCTTTACCTATAATTCACCCCTCCACTTT	CASSFTYNSPLHF
few	TRBJ2-3	-	TRBV11-2	TGTGCCAGCAGCTTAGAGGGGGCCGGCACAGATACGCAGTATTTT	CASSLEGAGTDTQYF
many	TRBJ2-1	TRBD2	TRBV7-3	TGTGCCAGCAGCAAACTAGCGGGCGAGCAGTTCTTC	CASSKLAGEQFF
-	TRBJ2-3	-	TRBV9	TGTGCCAGCAGCTATAACGGGGGGCGCCCAGATACGCAGTATTTT	CASSYNGGRPDTQYF
few	TRBJ2-7	-	TRBV29-1	TGCAGCGTTGAAGATGCTCGGTCCAGGCCTTACGAGCAGTACTTC	CSVEDARSRPYEQYF
-	TRBJ2-7	-	TRBV7-9	TGTGCCAGCAGCCCGCCATGGAAAGATACCTACGAGCAGTACTTC	CASSPPWKDTYEQYF
-	TRBJ2-1	TRBD2	TRBV4-2	TGTGCCAGCAGCCAAGCCGGGACTAGTGTCGGTGAGCAGTTCTTC	CASSQAGTSVGEQFF
few	TRBJ2-1	-	TRBV12-3/TRBV12-4	TGTGCCAGCAGTTTAGGGCCCGGGGGCAACTACAATGAGCAGTTCTTC	CASSLGPGGNYNEQFF
many	TRBJ2-5	TRBD2	TRBV29-1	TGCAGCGTTGATGGGGTTGGCACCCGAGAGCGGGGTCAAGAGACCCAGTACTTC	CSVDGVGTRERGQETQYF
-	TRBJ2-5	-	TRBV3-1	TGTGCCAGCAGCCAAGTTTACTCAAAAGAGACCCAGTACTTC	CASSQVYSKETQYF
few	TRBJ1-5	-	TRBV7-2	TGTGCCAGCAGCTTTGAAGGGATAACTCAGCCCCAGCATTTT	CASSFEGITQPQHF
few	TRBJ1-1	-	TRBV20-1	TGCAGTGCTAGTAAGGGATGGACTGAAGCTTTCTTT	CSASKGWTEAFF
few	TRBJ1-1	-	TRBV29-1	TGCAGCGCCCAATACAATAGAGCTTTCTTT	CSAQYNRAFF
-	TRBJ1-5	-	TRBV4-2	TGTGCCAGCAGCCAGCGGTCCCAAAGCAATCAGCCCCAGCATTTT	CASSQRSQSNQPQHF
many	TRBJ2-5	-	TRBV5-1	TGCGCCAGCAGGGTTGATTTGGAGACCCAGTACTTC	CASRVDLETQYF
-	TRBJ2-5	TRBD1	TRBV6-1	TGTGCCAGCAGTGAAGCTATAGCGTGGGGACAGGGGTCCCAGTACTTC	CASSEAIAWGQGSQYF
-	TRBJ1-1	-	TRBV7-2	TGTGCCAGCAGCCAACGGGGGTCTAAAGCTTTCTTT	CASSQRGSKAFF
-	TRBJ2-3	-	TRBV6-2/TRBV6-3	TGTGCCAGCTCCCTAGGGCCTGACACAGATACGCAGTATTTT	CASSLGPDTDTQYF
few	TRBJ2-3	TRBD2	TRBV11-2	TGTGCCAGCAGAAATCTTAGGATGGGGAGGGCAGATACGCAGTATTTT	CASRNLRMGRADTQYF
few	TRBJ2-5	-	TRBV5-1	TGCGCCAGCAGCTTGGCTCAAGTCCAAGAGACCCAGTACTTC	CASSLAQVQETQYF
many	TRBJ1-2	-	TRBV12-3/TRBV12-4	TGTGCCAGCTCTCTTAGTTTGCGCTACACCTTC	CASSLSLRYTF